This entry is about one TCR beta chain. The sample is drawn from a study of blood T cell repertoires in COVID-19. Study-wide context: The samples span acute and convalescent COVID-19 from the United States, Italy and Spain.

Germline V CDR1 and CDR2: LNHDA, SQIVND (reference sequence). The CDR3 contains 16 residues. The J segment lost 3 bases and the V segment lost 8 bases, leaving 13 bases of the junction unmatched. In the original processing: Amplifying reference gene primers gave estimates of nucleated cell counts. Assay used: immunoSEQ multiplex PCR; TCRdb lists only in-frame clones, some missing. V and J calls and clone size follow that table, whereas D and trimming were derived from the DNA. The data show approximately 160,000 clones, with 84% seen just once and less than 9% held by the top ten. This rearrangement joins TRBV19 to TRBJ2-3, with TRBD2 matching 8 bases. Sequenced input: peripheral blood. The source is a man aged 35-49 years who had recovered from COVID-19. DNA of the CDR3: TGTGCCAGTCACCCCGCGTGGAGCGGGAGTACAGATACGCAGTATTTT. This translates into CASHPAWSGSTDTQYF.